The TCR beta chain under discussion was sequenced for a study of blood T cell repertoires in COVID-19. Study-level information: Italy, Spain and the United States were the sources of the convalescent and acute COVID-19 samples. The analysed material was cDNA or gDNA that came from T cells, B-cell-depleted T cells, or PBMCs.

As handled by the study authors: The authors estimated nucleated cell counts from reference gene primer amplification. Profiled with immunoSEQ multiplex PCR; TCRdb holds only in-frame clones, not every one. V and J calls and clone size are as listed in that table; D and trimming were resolved from the DNA. The sample yields about 160,000 clones, approximately 83% seen once. CDR1 is SGHRS, CDR2 YFSETQ, per germline. The CDR3 is 16 residues long. The junction had 6 bases not matched to a gene; V was cut back by 3 bases and J by 2 bases. The J gene is TRBJ1-4, the V gene TRBV5-1; 8 bases are a match to TRBD1. The receptor comes from an older woman with acute or convalescent COVID-19. Sequenced material: peripheral blood. CDR3 DNA sequence: TGCGCCAGCAGCTCCGGGACAGGTAGCACTAATGAAAAACTGTTTTTT. As protein: CASSSGTGSTNEKLFF.